This T cell receptor (beta chain) was recorded in a study of blood T cells in healthy people across ages (dated by TCRdb to between 2014 and 2016). Background on the whole study: In model experiments, template switching captured roughly one uniquely barcoded TCR beta cDNA molecule for every two T cells. Age-related changes in TCR beta repertoire diversity were measured in the study by deep sequencing normalized with unique cDNA molecular identifiers. Four age groups were formed from the donors: young (average approximately 15 years), middle-aged (approximately 40), aged (roughly 59) and long-lived (approximately 78). To avoid experimental bias, donors of different ages were spread randomly across the sequencing lanes. Two additional independent replicas of 1 million unique cDNA reads from the same blood draw were analyzed for two donors (one aged 18 to 29 and one aged 80 or older). The research as a whole found: As age increased, observed TCR beta diversity per million T cells dropped in a roughly linear way, and a significant reduction was already evident by age 40. Observed TCR beta diversity correlated strongly with the percentage of naive T cells measured by flow cytometry. Donor CMV infection status was unknown, potentially confounding age-related changes in expanded clonotypes. Because profiling used bulk unsorted PBMCs, naive and antigen-experienced compartments could not be compared conclusively. Compared with the aged group, more naive CD4+ T cells, fewer expanded clones and increased TCR diversity were shown by the long-lived group, suggesting age selection. Total diversity estimates from one million sequenced T cells were considered lower bounds and underestimates.

Based on the germline V gene, the CDR1 and CDR2 sequences are SGHRS and YFSETQ. The CDR3 holds 15 amino acids from the cysteine to the phenylalanine. The sequence is cut down to CDR3 DNA, 45 bases in frame from base 1. The germline ends are 15 bases apart after V is trimmed by 2 bases and J by 4 bases. Donors were 40 or so systemically healthy Caucasian individuals from Russia aged roughly 6 to 90 years. Each donor gave approximately 9.3 milliliters of peripheral blood, collected into EDTA-treated Vacutainer tubes. PBMCs were isolated by Ficoll-Paque density-gradient centrifugation, with at least 7 million obtained per sample. Total RNA was extracted from PBMCs with Trizol reagent, with at least 6 micrograms obtained per sample. For every donor, flow cytometry on a PBMC aliquot measured the percentage of naive CD45RAhigh/CD27high T cells. The library was produced with 5' RACE. TCRdb names Illumina HiSeq 2500 as the instrument used. A second roughly 6 to 12 cycle PCR used a sample-barcoded 5' primer and a J-beta primer mix. Each TCR beta cDNA molecule received a unique molecular identifier from a template-switch 5' adaptor carrying 12 random nucleotides. Each sample yielded at least 3 million CDR3-containing paired-end reads. First-strand cDNA was synthesized from all RNA with the Mint cDNA synthesis kit, primed by a TRBC-specific oligonucleotide. All cDNA was treated with uracil-DNA glycosylase and then went through a first 18-cycle PCR with the universal primers M1SS and BC2_uni_R. Per the authors' processing: For normalization, 1 million high-quality reads, each with a distinct molecular identifier, were randomly selected from each sample. Instead of being binned into consensus sequences, reads with shared molecular identifiers were discarded. MiTCR, with a Q25 quality threshold and the strictest error-elimination algorithm, was used for CDR3 identification, clonotype clustering and error correction. Lower-bound total TCR beta diversity was estimated with a nonparametric unseen species model using Euler transformation. The raw public reads went through TCRdb reprocessing: fastp at Q25, MiXCR clone calling, in-frame beta chains kept. Each CDR3 protein gets just one entry, which takes the most common genes and DNA from the rows behind it. The V and J calls and clone size come from TCRdb's table, not from the authors' own analysis. The sample table lists 550,000 to 700,000 distinct CDR3 sequences, roughly 28% of them with a count of one. Approximately 17% of the sample goes to the ten largest clones.

This clonotype was recorded a few times. Its specific antigen is unknown. Base qualities are not at hand, and no much larger clone is one base apart. The sample was blood. The V and J segments used are TRBV5-1 and TRBJ2-5; the D gene is perhaps TRBD2, on 5 matching bases. This receptor was identified in an older woman in good health. For the CDR3, the sequence is CASSLSGLIPETQYF. Here is the DNA: TGCGCCAGCAGCTTAAGCGGCCTTATCCCAGAGACCCAGTACTTC.